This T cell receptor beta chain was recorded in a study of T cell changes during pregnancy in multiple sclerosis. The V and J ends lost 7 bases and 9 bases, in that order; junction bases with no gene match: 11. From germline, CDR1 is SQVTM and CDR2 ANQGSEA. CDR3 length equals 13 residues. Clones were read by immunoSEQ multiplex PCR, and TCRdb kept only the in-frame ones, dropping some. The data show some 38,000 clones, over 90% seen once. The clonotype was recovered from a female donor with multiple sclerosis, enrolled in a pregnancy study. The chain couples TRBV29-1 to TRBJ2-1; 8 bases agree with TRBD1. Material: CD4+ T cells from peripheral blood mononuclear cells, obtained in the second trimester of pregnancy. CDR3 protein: CSAQDRARGEQFF. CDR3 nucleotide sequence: TGCAGCGCTCAGGACAGGGCGAGGGGTGAGCAGTTCTTC.